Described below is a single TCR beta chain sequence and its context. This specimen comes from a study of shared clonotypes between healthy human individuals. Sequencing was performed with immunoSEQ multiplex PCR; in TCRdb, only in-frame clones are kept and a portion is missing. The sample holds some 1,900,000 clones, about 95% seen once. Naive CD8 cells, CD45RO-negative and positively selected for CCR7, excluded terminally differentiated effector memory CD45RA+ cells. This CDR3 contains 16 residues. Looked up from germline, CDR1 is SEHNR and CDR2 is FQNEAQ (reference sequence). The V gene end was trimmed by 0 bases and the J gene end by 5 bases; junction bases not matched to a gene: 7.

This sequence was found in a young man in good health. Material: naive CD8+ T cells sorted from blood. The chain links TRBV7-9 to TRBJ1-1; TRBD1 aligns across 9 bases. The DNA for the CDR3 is TGTGCCAGCAGCTTAGCCTTGGACAGGGGTAGAACTGAAGCTTTCTTT. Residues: CASSLALDRGRTEAFF.